This T cell receptor beta chain was documented in a study of blood T cell repertoires in COVID-19. As for the study in general: The study drew acute and convalescent COVID-19 samples from the United States, Italy and Spain. T cells, B-cell-depleted T cells, or PBMCs provided the cDNA or gDNA that served as material.

Seattle's enrolled individuals joined amid active infection and were then monitored longitudinally. Study processing details: For nucleated cells, counts were estimated from reference gene primer amplification. Sequencing used immunoSEQ multiplex PCR; TCRdb keeps in-frame clones, though not all of them. D and trimming were read from the DNA, whereas the V and J calls and clone size are those reported in that table. The repertoire holds a few hundred thousand clones, more than 90% seen once, with under 3% in the top ten. The CDR3 consists of 16 residues. Germline CDR1 and CDR2: KGHDR and SFDVKD. Trimming took 3 bases from V and 3 from J, leaving 13 bases between them.

The receptor's source is a person aged 18-35 years with COVID-19, enrolled during active disease. Input material: peripheral blood. This chain links TRBV24-1 with TRBJ1-4; tentatively, D is TRBD1 (5 bases). The CDR3 bases are TGTGCCACCAGTGATCGTTCTGAAGGGGCTAATGAAAAACTGTTTTTT. It codes for CATSDRSEGANEKLFF.